Sequencing of this T cell receptor beta chain was carried out in a study of CXCR3-negative and CXCR3-positive naive CD8 T cells. Study-level results: Surface CD5 was comparable between naive subsets; TCR strength was inferred from TRB CDR3 properties. Higher TRB CDR3 hydrophobicity marked CXCR3-positive naive cells relative to CXCR3-negative naive cells. The study found comparably high diversity in both naive subsets and much lower diversity in memory CD8+ cells. Partial loss of CXCR3 expression followed cryopreservation; most assays used fresh PBMCs.

Sorting was done in triplicate for each CD8+ T cell subset (around 300,000 cells each). There are 14 residues in the CDR3. Germline V CDR1 and CDR2: LGHNA, YNFKEQ. For this clonotype: Its specificity is unknown.

With UMI labels, 5' RACE was used to prepare the TRB cDNA libraries. TCRdb re-called the 5' RACE reads and gives one entry per CDR3 protein, without DNA. The sample's table shows about 110,000 distinct CDR3 sequences. The receptor was isolated from a human donor in good health. Some clones in this sample may be carry-over from other donors' samples. The sequenced sample was naive CXCR3+ CD8+ T cells from blood. Subset here: CD45RO-CCR7+CD27+CD95- naive CD8+ T cells expressing CXCR3 (TNR3+). V usage is TRBV4-2 and J usage is TRBJ1-1; TCRdb's D call of TRBD1 is untestable without DNA. The CDR3 loop reads CASRAWGGSTEAFF.